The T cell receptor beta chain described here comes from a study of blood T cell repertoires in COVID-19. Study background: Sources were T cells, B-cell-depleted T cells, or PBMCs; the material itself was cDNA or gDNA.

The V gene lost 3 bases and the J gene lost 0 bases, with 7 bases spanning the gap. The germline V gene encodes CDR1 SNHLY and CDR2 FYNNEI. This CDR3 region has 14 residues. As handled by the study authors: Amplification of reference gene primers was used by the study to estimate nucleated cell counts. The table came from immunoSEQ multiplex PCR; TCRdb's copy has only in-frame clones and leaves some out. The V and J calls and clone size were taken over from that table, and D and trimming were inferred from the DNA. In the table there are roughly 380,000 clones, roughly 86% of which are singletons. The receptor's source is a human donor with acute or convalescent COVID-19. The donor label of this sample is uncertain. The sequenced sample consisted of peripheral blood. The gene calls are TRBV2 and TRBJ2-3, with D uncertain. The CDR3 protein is CASSDSPSTDTQYF. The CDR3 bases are TGTGCCAGCAGTGATAGCCCTAGCACAGATACGCAGTATTTT.